Listed here are 10 T cell receptor beta chains from one sample, sequenced in a study of T cell responses to AZD1222 COVID-19 vaccine. Repertoires were generated with immunoSEQ multiplex PCR, while TCRdb's copy carries only in-frame clones and drops some. The data contain 100,000 to 120,000 clones, roughly 90% of them singletons. Here the sequenced sample was peripheral blood, taken on day 0 of MenACWY control vaccination. The source of these receptors is an adult in good health.

This rearrangement joins TRBV5-4 to TRBJ1-4; 9 nucleotides align to TRBD1. This CDR3 has 13 amino acids. J lost 8 bases, V lost 3 bases, and 2 bases had no gene match. The germline CDR1 and CDR2 sequences are SGHNT and YYREEE (reference sequence). The CDR3 DNA reads as TGTGCCAGCAGCTGGACAGGGGAGGAAAAACTGTTTTTT. It yields the protein CASSWTGEEKLFF.

V is TRBV6-5 and J is TRBJ1-5; D ambiguous. V was pared by 6 bases and J by 0 bases, with 12 bases between. CDR3 length: 15 amino acids. Germline assignment: CDR1 MNHEY and CDR2 SVGAGI. This chain's CDR3 is CASSPTLYSNQPQHF. The DNA for the CDR3 is TGTGCCAGCAGCCCGACACTTTATAGCAATCAGCCCCAGCATTTT.

The chain links TRBV27 to TRBJ2-7; the D call may be TRBD1 or TRBD2 (5 bases each). The CDR3 extends over 13 amino acids. V lost 3 bases, J lost 5 bases, and 11 bases lay in between. Looked up from germline, CDR1 is MNHEY and CDR2 is SMNVEV (reference sequence). The DNA of the CDR3 is TGTGCCAGCAGTTTGTTCCGGGGCCACGAGCAGTACTTC. Translation: CASSLFRGHEQYF.

J is TRBJ1-5 and V is TRBV6-5, with a weak D call TRBD1 (6 bases). The CDR3 loop spans 14 amino acids. V lost 9 bases to trimming and J lost 1 base, with 13 bases between them. The germline gives CDR1 MNHEY, CDR2 SVGAGI. CDR3: CASEQGVSNQPQHF. For the CDR3, the DNA is TGTGCCAGTGAACAGGGTGTCAGCAATCAGCCCCAGCATTTT.

The chain recombines TRBV30 with TRBJ1-1; no firm D call. V lost 0 bases and J lost 5, with 13 bases in between. CDR3 length: 14 amino acids. The germline CDR1 and CDR2 sequences are GTSNPN and SVGIG (reference sequence). In nucleotides, the CDR3 is TGTGCCTGGAGTGTAATAGAAGGGCGAACTGAAGCTTTCTTT. Translation gives CAWSVIEGRTEAFF.

This clone was counted once. The rearrangement uses TRBV28 and TRBJ2-7; TRBD1 aligns across 7 bases. Unmatched junction bases numbered 6, after V lost 7 bases and J lost 6 bases. This CDR3 is 12 amino acids long. Germline V gene sequence: CDR1 MDHEN, CDR2 SYDVKM. CDR3 region: CASTRDSAEQYF. CDR3 DNA sequence: TGTGCCAGCACCCGGGACAGTGCCGAGCAGTACTTC.

This chain uses TRBV11-3 with TRBJ2-1; D remains unclear. The CDR3 is 13 residues long. Germline CDR1 SGHNT, CDR2 YENEEA. Trimming shortened V by 2 bases and J by 6 bases, and 8 bases separated the two germline ends. CDR3 in DNA: TGTGCCAGCAGCTTAAAACTTGGCAATGAGCAGTTCTTC. Its protein is CASSLKLGNEQFF. Combining the CDR3 with reference TRBV11-3 and TRBJ2-1 gives the whole variable domain EAGVVQSPRYKIIEKKQPVAFWCNPISGHNTLYWYLQNLGQGPELLIRYENEEAVDDSQLPKDRFSAERLKGVDSTLKIQPAELGDSAVYLCASSLKLGNEQFFGPGTRLTVL.

The chain recombines TRBV6-4 with TRBJ1-5; TRBD1 is a possible D gene (5 bases). The length of the CDR3 is 13 residues. Germline CDR1 is MRHNA and CDR2 is SNTAGT. The germline V and J ends were trimmed by 6 bases and 6 bases, with 12 bases remaining between them. The CDR3 DNA reads TGTGCCAGCAGCGAGGGGTTAACTCAGCCCCAGCATTTT. It translates to CASSEGLTQPQHF.

The V gene is TRBV6-1, the J gene TRBJ1-6; 8 bases agree with TRBD1. Germline values: CDR1 MNHNS, CDR2 SASEGT. V gave up 3 bases and J gave up 10 bases; unmatched junction bases: 8. The CDR3 runs to 15 residues. The CDR3 DNA is TGTGCCAGCAGTGACGCGACAGGGGAAAACTCACCCCTCCACTTT. Protein product: CASSDATGENSPLHF.

V gene TRBV4-1 combines with J gene TRBJ2-7; no clear D. The CDR3 loop spans 17 amino acids. V gave up 2 bases and J gave up 0 bases, with 17 bases separating them. Germline assignment: CDR1 MGHRA and CDR2 YSYEKL. CDR3: CASSQRGDGLSSYEQYF. CDR3 DNA sequence: TGCGCCAGCAGCCAAAGAGGAGACGGATTAAGCTCCTACGAGCAGTACTTC.